This T cell receptor (beta chain) was obtained from a study of blood T cell repertoires in COVID-19. Across the whole study: Some COVID-19 samples were acute and others convalescent; all came from the United States, Italy and Spain.

With V trimmed by 4 bases and J by 6 bases, 2 bases remained unmatched. The CDR3 contains 11 residues. Germline CDR1 and CDR2: GTSNPN and SVGIG (reference sequence). Profiled with immunoSEQ multiplex PCR; TCRdb holds only in-frame clones, not every one. The data hold 150,000 to 200,000 clones, with 70% to 90% observed a single time. Specimen: PBMCs or T cells enriched from blood (not recorded which). This receptor was taken from a woman in her forties or fifties who had recovered from COVID-19. The chain is built from TRBV30 and TRBJ1-2, with 7 bases fitting TRBD1. For the CDR3, the DNA is TGTGCCTGGACGACAGGGCATGGCTACACCTTC. Its protein is CAWTTGHGYTF.